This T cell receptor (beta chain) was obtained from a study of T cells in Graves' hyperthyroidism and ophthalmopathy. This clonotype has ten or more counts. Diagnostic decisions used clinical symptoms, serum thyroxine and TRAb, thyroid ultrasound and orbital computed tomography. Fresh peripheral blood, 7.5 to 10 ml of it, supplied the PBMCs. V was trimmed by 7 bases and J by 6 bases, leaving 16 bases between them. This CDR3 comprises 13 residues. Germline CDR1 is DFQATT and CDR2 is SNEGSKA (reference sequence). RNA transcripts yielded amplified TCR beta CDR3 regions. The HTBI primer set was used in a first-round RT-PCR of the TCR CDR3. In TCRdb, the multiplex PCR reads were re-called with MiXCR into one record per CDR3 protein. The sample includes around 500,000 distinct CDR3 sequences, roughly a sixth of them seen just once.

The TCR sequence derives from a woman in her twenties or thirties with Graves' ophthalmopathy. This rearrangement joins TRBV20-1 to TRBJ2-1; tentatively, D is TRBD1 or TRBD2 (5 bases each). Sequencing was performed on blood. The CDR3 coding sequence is TGCAGTGGACCGGGACCATCTTCCAATGAGCAGTTCTTC. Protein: CSGPGPSSNEQFF.